This T cell receptor beta chain is from a study of blood T cell repertoires in COVID-19. Study-wide background: There were acute and convalescent COVID-19 samples, and they came from the United States, Italy and Spain. PBMCs, B-cell-depleted T cells, or T cells were the source of the cDNA or gDNA that made up the material.

Per the study methods: Amplification from reference gene primers served as the basis for estimated nucleated cell counts. Assay used: immunoSEQ multiplex PCR; TCRdb lists only in-frame clones, some missing. V and J calls and clone size are copied from that table; D and trimming were computed from the DNA. Of about 45,000 clones in the sample, approximately 85% were seen once. Trimming stripped 1 base from V and 5 bases from J, with 15 bases between. Germline assignment: CDR1 MNHNS and CDR2 SASEGT. The CDR3 sequence is 15 residues long. The clonotype originates from a woman aged 80 or older with acute or convalescent COVID-19. This rearrangement joins TRBV6-1 to TRBJ2-7; weak D call: TRBD1 (5 bases). Sequenced: peripheral blood. This CDR3 is CASSEGVGPQDEQYF. Written as DNA, the CDR3 is TGTGCCAGCAGTGAAGGTGTGGGGCCCCAAGACGAGCAGTACTTC.